This T cell receptor (beta chain) was found in a study of T cell responses to AZD1222 COVID-19 vaccine. Notes on the study in general: Donors were largely white British and mainly female; clonal diversity was possibly underestimated. Spike regions recognized by vaccine-associated CD4 TCRs spanned the protein, led by 160-218 and 743-854. At baseline, just five to seven AZD1222 recipients tested seropositive.

For this clone: As yet, its antigen is unknown.

CDR3 size: 14 residues. V dropped 8 bases and J dropped 4; count of bases not matched to a gene: 6. Germline V CDR1 and CDR2: MNHEY, SMNVEV (reference sequence). Sequencing was performed with immunoSEQ multiplex PCR; in TCRdb, only in-frame clones are kept and a portion is missing. The sample lists 150,000 to 200,000 clones, over 85% occurring once. The specimen was peripheral blood, collected 28 days after the second dose of the MenACWY control vaccine. The V gene is TRBV27, the J gene TRBJ1-4, with 8 positions matching TRBD1. The TCR was taken from an adult who received the MenACWY meningococcal vaccine as a control. CDR3 sequence: CASGRTGLNEKLFF. DNA of the CDR3: TGTGCCAGCGGGCGGACAGGGCTTAATGAAAAACTGTTTTTT. Filled out from reference TRBV27 and TRBJ1-4, the complete variable domain reads EAQVTQNPRYLITVTGKKLTVTCSQNMNHEYMSWYRQDPGLGLRQIYYSMNVEVTDKGDVPEGYKVSRKEKRNFPLILESPSPNQTSLYFCASGRTGLNEKLFFGSGTQLSVL.